This T cell receptor (beta chain) originates from a study of T-cell reconstitution after alpha-beta-depleted transplantation in children. This clonotype has more than one count but fewer than ten. The CDR3 totals 13 residues. With 2 bases clipped from V and 6 bases from J, the junction kept 4 bases outside the gene matches. The germline V gene has CDR1 DFQATT and CDR2 SNEGSKA (reference sequence). The library targeted TCRbeta and was prepared with unique molecular identifiers. One entry per CDR3 protein, called by TCRdb with MiXCR from the PCR reads. The sample yields 380,000 or so distinct CDR3 sequences, more than 10% seen once.

V and J are TRBV20-1 and TRBJ1-2, with TRBD1 matching 9 bases. This clonotype was obtained from a human donor who donated a stem cell graft to a child with Fanconi anemia. The sample in question was PBMCs, obtained from the stem cell graft. The CDR3 nucleotides read TGCAGTGCTAGAACGGACAGGGGCAATGGCTACACCTTC. Protein sequence: CSARTDRGNGYTF.